This T cell receptor beta chain was sequenced for a study of blood T cells in healthy people across ages. Healthy Caucasian individuals from Russia aged roughly 6 to 95 served as donors. The V and J ends lost 1 base and 5 bases respectively, with 17 bases between them. The length of the CDR3 is 15 residues. Germline CDR1 reads DFQATT; CDR2 reads SNEGSKA (reference sequence). Primers used in a second PCR of about 6 to 11 cycles were a sample-barcoded 5' primer and a J-beta primer mix. With 12 random nucleotides, a template-switch adaptor tagged each individual cDNA molecule. Using its own MiXCR run on the 5' RACE reads, TCRdb lists one record per CDR3 protein. The data hold more than 1 million distinct CDR3 sequences, with 40% to 55% observed a single time. This clonotype was seen a handful of times.

The chain employs TRBV20-1 and TRBJ2-5; D possibly corresponds to TRBD2 (6 bases). The sequenced material came from blood. The sequence derives from a woman in her sixties in good health. The DNA of the CDR3 is TGCAGTGCTAGAGCTTGGGCGGGACGGGAGGAGACCCAGTACTTC. It specifies CSARAWAGREETQYF.